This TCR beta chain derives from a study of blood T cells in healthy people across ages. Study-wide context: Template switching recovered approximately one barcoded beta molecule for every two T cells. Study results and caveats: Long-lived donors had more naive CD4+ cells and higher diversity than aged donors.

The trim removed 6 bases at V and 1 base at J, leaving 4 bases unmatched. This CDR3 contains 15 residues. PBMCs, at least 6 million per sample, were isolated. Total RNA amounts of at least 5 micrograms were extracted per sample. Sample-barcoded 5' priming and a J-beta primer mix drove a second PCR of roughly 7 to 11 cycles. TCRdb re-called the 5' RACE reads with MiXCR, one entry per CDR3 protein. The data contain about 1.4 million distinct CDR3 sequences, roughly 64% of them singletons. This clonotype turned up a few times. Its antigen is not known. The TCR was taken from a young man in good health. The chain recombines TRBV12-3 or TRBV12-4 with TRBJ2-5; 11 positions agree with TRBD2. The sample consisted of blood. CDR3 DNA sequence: TGTGCCAGCAGCGGACTAGCGGGCATCCAAGAGACCCAGTACTTC. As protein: CASSGLAGIQETQYF.